The clone carrying this T cell receptor beta chain came up many times. The sample is drawn from a study of shared clonotypes between healthy human individuals. The germline V gene has CDR1 MDHEN and CDR2 SYDVKM. CDR3 length: 12 amino acids. Trimming took off 3 bases at V and 4 bases at J, with 6 bases between the two ends. TCRdb keeps only in-frame clones here, not all; method: immunoSEQ multiplex PCR. Of about 480,000 clones listed, roughly 78% are singletons. This TCR came from a woman aged 40 to 50 in good health. Some clones in this sample may be carry-over from other donors' samples. The sample was PBMCs. The chain links TRBV28 to TRBJ2-5; D gene ambiguous. CDR3 residues: CASSFLRETQYF. CDR3 in DNA: TGTGCCAGCAGTTTCTTAAGAGAGACCCAGTACTTC.